Here is one TCR beta chain with its context. Its specificity is unknown. One end of the junction fails to match germline, which may point to a read error. This entry belongs to a study of cytomegalovirus exposure and HLA in healthy donors. Study-level points and caveats: Segments of the TCR beta V type were, in most cases, productive about 87% or about 30% of the time in an earlier analysis. When analyzed later, the rates of TCR association showed variation by HLA locus, with DRB1 the most and HLA-C the fewest.

There were likely unrecorded immune exposures, though donors were nominally healthy when sampled. The CDR3 runs 14 residues. Germline-derived CDR1 and CDR2 are MDHEN and SYDVKM. Primers included in the PCR were 60 Vbeta and 13 Jbeta primers. Generated by immunoSEQ multiplex PCR, the TCRdb table keeps only in-frame clones and is missing some. The profile covers around 200,000 clones, with around nine tenths appearing a single time and around 0.3% taken by the ten largest. Input material: PBMCs. The receptor comes from a woman in her thirties in good health and CMV-seronegative. The rearrangement joins TRBV28 to TRBJ2-7; D possibly corresponds to TRBD1 (5 bases). CDR3 sequence (DNA): TGTGCCAGCAGTACAATCCTCCTCTCGAAGGGGTATGACTTC. Its translation is CASSTILLSKGYDF. Full variable domain (missing parts from reference TRBV28 and TRBJ2-7): DVKVTQSSRYLVKRTGEKVFLECVQDMDHENMFWYRQDPGLGLRLIYFSYDVKMKEKGDIPEGYSVSREKKERFSLILESASTNQTSMYLCASSTILLSKGYDFGPGTRLTVT.